This T cell receptor beta chain was sequenced in a study of cytomegalovirus exposure and HLA in healthy donors. This clone was observed once. Sequencing used immunoSEQ multiplex PCR; TCRdb keeps in-frame clones, though not all of them. Among about 76,000 clones, 90% to 95% were seen once, and the ten largest hold about 1.9%. This CDR3 comprises 13 residues. Germline CDR1 reads LNHDA; CDR2 reads SQIVND (reference sequence). The germline V and J ends were trimmed by 3 bases and 3 bases, with 8 bases remaining between them. Sequenced sample: PBMCs. This clonotype originated in a woman younger than 35 in good health and CMV-seropositive. The V gene is TRBV19, the J gene TRBJ1-1; D gene uncertain. The CDR3 DNA reads TGTGCCAGTAGTATCGTGGCTGACACTGAAGCTTTCTTT. Amino acids: CASSIVADTEAFF.